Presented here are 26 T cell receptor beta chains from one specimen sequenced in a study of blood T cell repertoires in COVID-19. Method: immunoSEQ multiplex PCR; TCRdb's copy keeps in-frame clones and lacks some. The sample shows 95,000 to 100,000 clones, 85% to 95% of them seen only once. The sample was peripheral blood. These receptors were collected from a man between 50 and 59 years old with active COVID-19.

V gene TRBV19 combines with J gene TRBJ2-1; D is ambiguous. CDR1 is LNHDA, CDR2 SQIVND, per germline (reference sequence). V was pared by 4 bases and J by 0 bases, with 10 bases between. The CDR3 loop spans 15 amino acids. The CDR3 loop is CASSTLVHSYNEQFF. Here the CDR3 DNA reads TGTGCCAGTAGTACCCTAGTGCACTCCTACAATGAGCAGTTCTTC.

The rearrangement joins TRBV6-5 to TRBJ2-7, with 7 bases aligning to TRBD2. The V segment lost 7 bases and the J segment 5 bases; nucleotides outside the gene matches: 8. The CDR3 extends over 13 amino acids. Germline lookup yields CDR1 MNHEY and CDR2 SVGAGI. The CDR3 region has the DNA TGTGCCAGCACCCACGGGACTACGAACGAGCAGTACTTC. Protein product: CASTHGTTNEQYF.

CDR3 nucleotides: TGTGCCAGTAGTATAGCCACAGGGAGCGGGGAGCTGTTTTTT. Translation: CASSIATGSGELFF. This chain connects TRBV19 to TRBJ2-2; tentative D call: TRBD1 (6 bases). The CDR3 extends over 14 amino acids. Per the germline V gene, CDR1 is LNHDA and CDR2 is SQIVND (reference sequence). Trimming stripped 1 base from V and 7 bases from J, with 10 bases between.

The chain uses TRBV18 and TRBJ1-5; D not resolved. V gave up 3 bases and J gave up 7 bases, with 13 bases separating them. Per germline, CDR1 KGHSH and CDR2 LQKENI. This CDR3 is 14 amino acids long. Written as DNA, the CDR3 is TGTGCCAGCTCACCTTCTGGCGGCGAACAGCCCCAGCATTTT. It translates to CASSPSGGEQPQHF.

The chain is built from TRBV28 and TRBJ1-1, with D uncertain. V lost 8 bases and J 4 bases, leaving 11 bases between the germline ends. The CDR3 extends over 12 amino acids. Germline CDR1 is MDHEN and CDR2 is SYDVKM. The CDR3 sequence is CASSERVTEAFF. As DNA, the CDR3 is TGTGCCAGCTCAGAGAGGGTCACTGAAGCTTTCTTT.

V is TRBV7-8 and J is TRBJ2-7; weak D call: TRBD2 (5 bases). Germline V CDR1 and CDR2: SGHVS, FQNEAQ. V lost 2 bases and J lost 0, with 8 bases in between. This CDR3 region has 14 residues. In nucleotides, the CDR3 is TGTGCCAGCAGCTTACGTCGGGGCTCCTACGAGCAGTACTTC. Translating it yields CASSLRRGSYEQYF.

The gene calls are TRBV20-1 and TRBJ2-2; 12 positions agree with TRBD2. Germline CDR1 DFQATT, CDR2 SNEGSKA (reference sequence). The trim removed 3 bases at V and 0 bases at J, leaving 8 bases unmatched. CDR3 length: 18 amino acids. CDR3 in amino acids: CSASWLAGGASNTGELFF. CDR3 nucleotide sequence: TGCAGTGCTAGTTGGCTAGCGGGAGGGGCCTCGAACACCGGGGAGCTGTTTTTT.

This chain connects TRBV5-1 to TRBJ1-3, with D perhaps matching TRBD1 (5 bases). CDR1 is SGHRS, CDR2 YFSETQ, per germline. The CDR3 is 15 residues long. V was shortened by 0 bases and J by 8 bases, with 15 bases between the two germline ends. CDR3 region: CASSLDVGETDTIYF. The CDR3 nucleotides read TGCGCCAGCAGCTTGGATGTGGGCGAGACAGACACCATATATTTT.

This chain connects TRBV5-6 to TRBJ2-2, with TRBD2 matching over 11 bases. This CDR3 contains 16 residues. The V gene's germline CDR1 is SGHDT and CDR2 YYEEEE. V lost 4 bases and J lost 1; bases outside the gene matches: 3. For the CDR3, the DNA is TGTGCCAGCAGCAATAGCGGGAGGGGGAACACCGGGGAGCTGTTTTTT. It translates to CASSNSGRGNTGELFF.

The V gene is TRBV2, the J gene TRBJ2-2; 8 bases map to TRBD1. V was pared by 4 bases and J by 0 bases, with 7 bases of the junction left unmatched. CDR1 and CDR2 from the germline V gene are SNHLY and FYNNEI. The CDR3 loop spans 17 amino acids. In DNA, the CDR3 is TGTGCCAGCAGTGTGGGAACAGGGGGAACGAACACCGGGGAGCTGTTTTTT. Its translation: CASSVGTGGTNTGELFF.

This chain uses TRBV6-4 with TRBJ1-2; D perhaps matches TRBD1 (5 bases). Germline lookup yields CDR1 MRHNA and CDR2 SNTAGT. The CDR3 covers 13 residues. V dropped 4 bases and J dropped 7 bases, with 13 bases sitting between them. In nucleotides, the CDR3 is TGTGCCAGCAGTGCGGAGGGGCTGGCTGGCTACACCTTC. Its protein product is CASSAEGLAGYTF.

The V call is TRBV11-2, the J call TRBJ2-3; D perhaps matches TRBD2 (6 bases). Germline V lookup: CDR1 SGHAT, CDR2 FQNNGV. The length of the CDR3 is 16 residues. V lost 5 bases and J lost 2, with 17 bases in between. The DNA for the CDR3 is TGTGCCAGCAGCCCAAGACCCGGGAGACCCACAGATACGCAGTATTTT. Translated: CASSPRPGRPTDTQYF.

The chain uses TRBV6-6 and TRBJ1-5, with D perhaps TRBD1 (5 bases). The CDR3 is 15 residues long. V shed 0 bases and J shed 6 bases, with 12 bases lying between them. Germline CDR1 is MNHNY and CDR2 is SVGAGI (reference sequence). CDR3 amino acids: CASSYSMGPVQPQHF. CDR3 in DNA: TGTGCCAGCAGTTACTCGATGGGGCCGGTTCAGCCCCAGCATTTT.

CDR3 protein: CASSWGTGEGPEAFF. As DNA, the CDR3 is TGTGCCAGCAGCTGGGGGACAGGGGAGGGCCCTGAAGCTTTCTTT. The chain recombines TRBV6-5 with TRBJ1-1; 10 bases line up with TRBD1. CDR3 length equals 15 residues. Trimming took 6 bases from V and 6 from J; bases not matched to a gene: 10. CDR1 is MNHEY, CDR2 SVGAGI, per germline.

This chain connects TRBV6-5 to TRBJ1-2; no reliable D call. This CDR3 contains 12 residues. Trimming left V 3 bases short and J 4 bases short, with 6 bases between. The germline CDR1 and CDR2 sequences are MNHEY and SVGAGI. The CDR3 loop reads CASSYNGYGYTF. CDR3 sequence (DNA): TGTGCCAGCAGTTATAACGGCTATGGCTACACCTTC.

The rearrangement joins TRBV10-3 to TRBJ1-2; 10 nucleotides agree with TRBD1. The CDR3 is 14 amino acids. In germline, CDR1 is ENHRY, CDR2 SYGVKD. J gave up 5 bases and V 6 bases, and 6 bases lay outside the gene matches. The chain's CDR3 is CAISGTGEGYGYTF. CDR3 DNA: TGTGCCATCAGCGGGACAGGGGAGGGATATGGCTACACCTTC.

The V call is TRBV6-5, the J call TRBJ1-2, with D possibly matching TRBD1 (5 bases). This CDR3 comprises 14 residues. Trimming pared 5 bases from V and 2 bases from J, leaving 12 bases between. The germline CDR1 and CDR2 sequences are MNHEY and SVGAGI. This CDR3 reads CASSPRDRNYGYTF. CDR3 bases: TGTGCCAGCAGTCCTCGAGACAGAAACTATGGCTACACCTTC.

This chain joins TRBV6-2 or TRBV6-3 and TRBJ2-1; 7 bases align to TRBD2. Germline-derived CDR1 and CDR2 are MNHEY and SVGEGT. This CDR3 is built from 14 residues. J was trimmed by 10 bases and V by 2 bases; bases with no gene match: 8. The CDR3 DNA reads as TGTGCCAGCAGTTACAGGCGGGAGAATGGAGAGCAGTTCTTC. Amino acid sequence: CASSYRRENGEQFF.

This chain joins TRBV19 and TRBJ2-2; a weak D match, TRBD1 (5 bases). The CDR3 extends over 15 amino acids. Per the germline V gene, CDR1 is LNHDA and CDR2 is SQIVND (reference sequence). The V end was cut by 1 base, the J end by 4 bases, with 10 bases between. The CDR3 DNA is TGTGCCAGTAGTATAGGTCAGGGATTCACCGGGGAGCTGTTTTTT. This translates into CASSIGQGFTGELFF.

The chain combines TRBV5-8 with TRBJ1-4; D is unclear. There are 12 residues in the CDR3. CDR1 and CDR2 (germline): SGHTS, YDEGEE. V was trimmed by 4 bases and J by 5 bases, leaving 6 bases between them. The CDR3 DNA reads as TGTGCCAGCAGCCCCCGGAATGAAAAACTGTTTTTT. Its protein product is CASSPRNEKLFF.

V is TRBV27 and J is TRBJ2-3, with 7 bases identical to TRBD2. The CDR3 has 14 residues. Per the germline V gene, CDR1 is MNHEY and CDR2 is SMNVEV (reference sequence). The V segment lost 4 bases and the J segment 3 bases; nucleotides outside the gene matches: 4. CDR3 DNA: TGTGCCAGCAGTTCGGGGGAGGGGACAGATACGCAGTATTTT. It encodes CASSSGEGTDTQYF.

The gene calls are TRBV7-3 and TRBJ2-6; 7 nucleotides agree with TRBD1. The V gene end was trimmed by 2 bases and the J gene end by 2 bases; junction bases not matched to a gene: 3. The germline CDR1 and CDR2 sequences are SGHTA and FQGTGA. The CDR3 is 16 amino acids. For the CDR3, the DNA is TGTGCCAGCAGCTTAGAGGGGGCGACTGGGGCCAACGTCCTGACTTTC. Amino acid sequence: CASSLEGATGANVLTF.

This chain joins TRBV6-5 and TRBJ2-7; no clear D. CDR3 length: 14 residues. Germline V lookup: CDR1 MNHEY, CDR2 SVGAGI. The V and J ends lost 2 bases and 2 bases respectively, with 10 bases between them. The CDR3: CASSYARLPYEQYF. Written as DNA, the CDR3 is TGTGCCAGCAGTTACGCCCGGTTACCCTACGAGCAGTACTTC.

CDR3 amino acids: CASSVAGRMSGYTF. CDR3 coding DNA: TGTGCCAGCAGTGTGGCGGGCAGGATGAGTGGCTACACCTTC. V and J are TRBV2 and TRBJ1-2; no reliable D call. V was pared by 4 bases and J by 7 bases, with 16 bases between. The CDR3 runs 14 residues. In germline, CDR1 is SNHLY, CDR2 FYNNEI.

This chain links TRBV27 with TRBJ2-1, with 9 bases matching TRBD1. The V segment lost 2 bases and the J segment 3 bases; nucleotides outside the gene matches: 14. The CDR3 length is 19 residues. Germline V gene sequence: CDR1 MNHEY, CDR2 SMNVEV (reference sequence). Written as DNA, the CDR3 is TGTGCCAGCAGTTTAGGGGGACAGGGTAGTCGTCTGGGCTACAATGAGCAGTTCTTC. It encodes CASSLGGQGSRLGYNEQFF.

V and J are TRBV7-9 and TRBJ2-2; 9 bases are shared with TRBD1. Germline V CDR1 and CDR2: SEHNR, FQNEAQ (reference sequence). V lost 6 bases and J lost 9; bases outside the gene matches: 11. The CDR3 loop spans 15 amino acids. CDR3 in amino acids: CASRPGQGLTWELFF. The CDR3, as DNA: TGTGCCAGCAGGCCCGGACAGGGGTTAACCTGGGAGCTGTTTTTT.